Listed below are T cell receptor beta chains from one sample, sequenced in a study of blood T cells in healthy people across ages. TCRdb re-called the 5' RACE reads through MiXCR, storing one row per CDR3 protein. This table has about 720,000 distinct CDR3 sequences, 22% appearing once. The sequenced material came from blood. All receptors come from a man in his 70s in good health. The CDR3 runs from the conserved cysteine through the conserved F or W. Each record gives: clone size, D gene, J gene, V gene, CDR3 protein, CDR3 DNA. D genes are given only for firm matches. Expanded clones are given a class, and other clones once, few, many or no size at all.

>few|NA|TRBJ2-1|TRBV7-3
CASSLKLKGHNEQFF
TGTGCCAGCAGCTTAAAACTAAAAGGACACAATGAGCAGTTCTTC
>NA|TRBD1|TRBJ2-1|TRBV20-1
CSARVLGQGNYNEQFF
TGCAGTGCTAGGGTTCTCGGACAGGGGAACTACAATGAGCAGTTCTTC
>NA|NA|TRBJ2-3|TRBV14
CASSQGRAYTRHTQYF
TGTGCCAGCAGCCAGGGCAGGGCCTACACCAGGCATACGCAGTATTTT
>few|TRBD1|TRBJ1-2|TRBV6-1
CASSVMGQPPYGYTF
TGTGCCAGCAGTGTAATGGGACAGCCCCCCTATGGCTACACCTTC
>NA|NA|TRBJ2-1|TRBV7-3
CASSLLIGGGPPGEQFF
TGTGCCAGCAGCTTACTGATAGGCGGGGGCCCCCCGGGCGAGCAGTTCTTC
>NA|NA|TRBJ1-2|TRBV29-1
CSVEVRGRDHGYTF
TGCAGCGTTGAAGTTAGAGGGCGGGACCATGGCTACACCTTC
>few|TRBD1|TRBJ2-3|TRBV20-1
CSAKDRASDTQYF
TGCAGTGCTAAGGACAGGGCGTCAGATACGCAGTATTTT
>few|NA|TRBJ1-2|TRBV5-1
CASSLVMSANYGYTF
TGCGCCAGCAGCTTGGTCATGTCTGCCAACTATGGCTACACCTTC
>NA|NA|TRBJ1-6|TRBV25-1
CASSANNSPLHF
TGTGCCAGCAGTGCTAATAATTCACCCCTCCACTTT
>many|TRBD2|TRBJ2-2|TRBV29-1
CSAQLAGATGELFF
TGCAGCGCCCAACTAGCGGGGGCCACCGGGGAGCTGTTTTTT